This TCR beta chain emerged from a study of blood T cell repertoires in COVID-19. At the level of the study: COVID-19 samples from acute and convalescent phases originated in the United States, Italy and Spain. The analysed material was cDNA or gDNA that came from T cells, B-cell-depleted T cells, or PBMCs.

Unmatched junction bases numbered 9, after V lost 5 bases and J lost 7 bases. The CDR3 extends over 14 amino acids. The V gene's germline CDR1 is SGHRS and CDR2 YFSETQ. How the authors handled the data: Amplification of reference gene primers was used by the study to estimate nucleated cell counts. Libraries were prepared by immunoSEQ multiplex PCR; TCRdb keeps only in-frame clonotypes and omits some of them. The D gene and trimming were derived from the DNA, and the V and J assignments and clone size from that table. This sample has more than 250,000 clones; more than 70% occur once, and the top ten carry 1.5% to 2%. Seattle patient enrollment occurred during active infection, with longitudinal follow-up thereafter.

The chain couples TRBV5-1 to TRBJ1-2; TRBD1 matches at 9 bases. The sample was peripheral blood. The sequence derives from a woman aged 30 to 39 with COVID-19, enrolled during active disease. The CDR3 DNA is TGCGCCAGCAGACCCTCGGGACAGGGTTTTGGCTACACCTTC. Its protein product is CASRPSGQGFGYTF.